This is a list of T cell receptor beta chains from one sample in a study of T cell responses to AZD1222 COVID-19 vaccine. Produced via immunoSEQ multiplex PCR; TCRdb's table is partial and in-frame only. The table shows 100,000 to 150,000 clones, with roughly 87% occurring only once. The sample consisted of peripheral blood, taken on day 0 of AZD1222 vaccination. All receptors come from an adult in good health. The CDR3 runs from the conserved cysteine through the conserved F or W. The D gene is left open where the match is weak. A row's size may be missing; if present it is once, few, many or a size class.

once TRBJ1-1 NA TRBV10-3 CAISDGTRGGTEAFF TGTGCCATCAGTGACGGGACCAGGGGAGGTACTGAAGCTTTCTTT
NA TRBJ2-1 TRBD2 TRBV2 CASRGSSGGYYNEQFF TGTGCCAGCAGGGGATCTAGCGGGGGATACTACAATGAGCAGTTCTTC
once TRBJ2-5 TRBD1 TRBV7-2 CASSYPMDRDFQETQYF TGTGCCAGCAGTTATCCGATGGACAGGGACTTCCAAGAGACCCAGTACTTC
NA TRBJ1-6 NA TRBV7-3 CASRAGGDNSPLHF TGTGCCAGCAGGGCTGGGGGCGATAATTCACCCCTCCACTTT
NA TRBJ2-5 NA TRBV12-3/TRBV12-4 CASRPGTGETQYF TGTGCCAGCAGACCAGGGACGGGGGAGACCCAGTACTTC
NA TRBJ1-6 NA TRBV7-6 CASSPRPLRDNSPLHF TGTGCCAGCAGCCCCCGTCCGCTCAGGGATAATTCACCCCTCCACTTT
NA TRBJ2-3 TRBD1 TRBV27 CASSLVGQGSDTQYF TGTGCCAGCAGTTTAGTCGGACAGGGATCAGATACGCAGTATTTT
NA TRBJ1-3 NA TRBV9 CASSVGTGARVGNTIYF TGTGCCAGCAGCGTAGGCACGGGGGCACGGGTCGGAAACACCATATATTTT
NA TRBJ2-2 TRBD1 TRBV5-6 CASSSRDRGNTGELFF TGTGCCAGCAGCTCCCGGGACAGGGGTAACACCGGGGAGCTGTTTTTT
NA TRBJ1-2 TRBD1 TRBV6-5 CASSYLPGQGSGYTF TGTGCCAGCAGTTACTTACCGGGACAGGGCAGTGGCTACACCTTC
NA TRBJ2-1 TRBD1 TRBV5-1 CASSNPQGVPYNEQFF TGCGCCAGCAGCAACCCGCAGGGGGTCCCCTACAATGAGCAGTTCTTC
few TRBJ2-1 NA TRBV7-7 CASSLLGGSTITEQFF TGTGCCAGCAGCTTACTTGGGGGCAGTACTATAACTGAGCAGTTCTTC
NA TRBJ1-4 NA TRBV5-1 CASDGVGRLNEKLFF TGCGCCAGCGATGGGGTCGGCAGGCTTAATGAAAAACTGTTTTTT
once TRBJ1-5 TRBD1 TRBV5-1 CASSPNGQEQPQHF TGCGCCAGCAGCCCAAATGGACAGGAACAGCCCCAGCATTTT
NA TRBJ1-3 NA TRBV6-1 CASSESNSGNTIYF TGTGCCAGCAGTGAAAGTAACTCTGGAAACACCATATATTTT
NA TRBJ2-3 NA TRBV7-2 CASSLSGVLGTQYF TGTGCCAGCAGCTTATCCGGGGTTTTGGGTACGCAGTATTTT
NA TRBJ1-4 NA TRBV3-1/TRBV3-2 CASSQAERGLNEKLFF TGTGCCAGCAGCCAAGCCGAGAGGGGCCTAAATGAAAAACTGTTTTTT
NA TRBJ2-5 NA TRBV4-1 CASSQEWVETQYF TGCGCCAGCAGCCAAGAATGGGTAGAGACCCAGTACTTC
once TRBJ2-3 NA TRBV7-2 CASSFGLVTDTQYF TGTGCCAGCAGCTTTGGGCTAGTAACAGATACGCAGTATTTT
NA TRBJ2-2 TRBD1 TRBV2 CASCPGTGRTGELFF TGTGCCAGCTGCCCCGGGACAGGGAGAACCGGGGAGCTGTTTTTT
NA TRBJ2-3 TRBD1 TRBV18 CASSPPRQGGTDTQYF TGTGCCAGCTCACCACCCCGGCAGGGGGGCACAGATACGCAGTATTTT
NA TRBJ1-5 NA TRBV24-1 CATSDLRKHRVPNQPQHF TGTGCCACCAGTGATTTGCGGAAACACAGGGTTCCAAATCAGCCCCAGCATTTT
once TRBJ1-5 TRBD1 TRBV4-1 CASSQEGNRGRQPQHF TGCGCCAGCAGCCAAGAGGGAAACAGGGGACGACAGCCCCAGCATTTT
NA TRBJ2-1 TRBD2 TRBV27 CASSSRPISTSGKYNEQFF TGTGCCAGCAGTTCCCGACCGATCTCGACTAGCGGGAAATACAATGAGCAGTTCTTC
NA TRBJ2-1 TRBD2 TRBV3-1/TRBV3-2 CASSFTSGGTNEQFF TGTGCCAGCAGCTTCACTAGCGGGGGGACGAATGAGCAGTTCTTC
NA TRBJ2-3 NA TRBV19 CASSIRLSDTQYF TGTGCCAGTAGTATAAGGTTGAGTGATACGCAGTATTTT
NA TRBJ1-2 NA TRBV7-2 CASSFAGVNGYTF TGTGCCAGCAGCTTTGCAGGGGTTAATGGCTACACCTTC
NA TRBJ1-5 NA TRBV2 CASSESVGEQPQHF TGTGCCAGCAGTGAATCGGTAGGGGAGCAGCCCCAGCATTTT
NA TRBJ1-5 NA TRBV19 CASSVTVNQPQHF TGTGCCAGTAGTGTGACAGTCAATCAGCCCCAGCATTTT
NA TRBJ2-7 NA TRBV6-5 CASSPPSGGLYEQYF TGTGCCAGCAGTCCGCCCTCCGGGGGACTTTACGAGCAGTACTTC
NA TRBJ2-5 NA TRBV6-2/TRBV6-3 CASSRGTQETQYF TGTGCCAGCAGCCGGGGTACCCAAGAGACCCAGTACTTC
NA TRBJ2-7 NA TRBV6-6 CASSRQDEQYF TGTGCCAGCAGTCGACAGGACGAGCAGTACTTC
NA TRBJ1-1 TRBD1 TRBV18 CASSQPLQGRTEAFF TGTGCCAGCTCACAACCTTTACAGGGGAGGACTGAAGCTTTCTTT
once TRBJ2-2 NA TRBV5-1 CASSLGLTENTGELFF TGCGCCAGCAGCTTGGGATTGACAGAGAACACCGGGGAGCTGTTTTTT
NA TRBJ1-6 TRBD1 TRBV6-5 CASRLGQGYNSPLHF TGTGCCAGCAGGCTTGGACAGGGGTATAATTCACCCCTCCACTTT
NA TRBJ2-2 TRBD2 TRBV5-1 CASSPLGLAGGVGELFF TGCGCCAGCAGCCCGCTTGGACTAGCGGGGGGGGTCGGGGAGCTGTTTTTT
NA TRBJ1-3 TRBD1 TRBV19 CASSMGQGTGNTIYF TGTGCCAGTAGTATGGGACAGGGGACCGGAAACACCATATATTTT
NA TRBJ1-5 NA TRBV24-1 CATSDGRERQPQHF TGTGCCACCAGTGACGGAAGGGAGAGACAGCCCCAGCATTTT
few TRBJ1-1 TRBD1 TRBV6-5 CASSIPGQGTEAFF TGTGCCAGCAGCATACCGGGACAGGGTACTGAAGCTTTCTTT